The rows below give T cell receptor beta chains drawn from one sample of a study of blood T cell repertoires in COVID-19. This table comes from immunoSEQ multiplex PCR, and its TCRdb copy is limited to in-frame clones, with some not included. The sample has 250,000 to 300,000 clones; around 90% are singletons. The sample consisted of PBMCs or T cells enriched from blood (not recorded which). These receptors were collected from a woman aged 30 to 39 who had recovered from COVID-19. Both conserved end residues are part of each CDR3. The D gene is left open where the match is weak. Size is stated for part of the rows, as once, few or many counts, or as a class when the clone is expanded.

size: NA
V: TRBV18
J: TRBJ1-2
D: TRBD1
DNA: TGTGCCAGCTCACCAAGTGGATCGTCGACAGGGGCTGACTATGGCTACACCTTC
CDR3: CASSPSGSSTGADYGYTF

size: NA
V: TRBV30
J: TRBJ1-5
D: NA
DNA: TGTGCCTGGAGTCCCACCCTGGGACTGGAAAATCAGCCCCAGCATTTT
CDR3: CAWSPTLGLENQPQHF

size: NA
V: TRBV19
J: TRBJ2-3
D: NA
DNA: TGTGCCAGTTCTTCGACTAGTAGCACAGATACGCAGTATTTT
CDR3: CASSSTSSTDTQYF

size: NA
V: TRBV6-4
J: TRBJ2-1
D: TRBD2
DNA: TGTGCCAGCAGTGCCACTAGCGGGATTGGGTCCTACAATGAGCAGTTCTTC
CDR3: CASSATSGIGSYNEQFF

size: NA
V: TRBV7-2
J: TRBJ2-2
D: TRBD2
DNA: TGTGCCAGCAGCTTAGGCGGACTAGCGGACACCGGGGAGCTGTTTTTT
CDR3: CASSLGGLADTGELFF

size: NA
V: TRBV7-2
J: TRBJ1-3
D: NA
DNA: TGTGCCAGCAGCTTAGGAGGGTCTGGAAACACCATATATTTT
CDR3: CASSLGGSGNTIYF

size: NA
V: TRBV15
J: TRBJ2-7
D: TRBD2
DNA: TGTGCCACCAGCAGAGGGGGGGGCGAGCAGTACTTC
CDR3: CATSRGGGEQYF

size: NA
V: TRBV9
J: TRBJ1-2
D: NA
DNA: TGTGCCAGCAGCGCCGGAGGGGCCCTAGTCTGGGGCTACACCTTC
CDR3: CASSAGGALVWGYTF

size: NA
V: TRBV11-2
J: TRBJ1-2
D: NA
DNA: NA
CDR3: CASSLDPVGEGTF

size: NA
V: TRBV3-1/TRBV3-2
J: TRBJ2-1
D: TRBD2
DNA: TGTGCCAGCAGCCCCTCCGGCACTAGCGGGAGCAATGAGCAGTTCTTC
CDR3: CASSPSGTSGSNEQFF

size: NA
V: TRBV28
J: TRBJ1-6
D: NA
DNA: TGTGCCAGCACCCCCAACGAGGGCCCGGGTTCACCCCTCCACTTT
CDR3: CASTPNEGPGSPLHF

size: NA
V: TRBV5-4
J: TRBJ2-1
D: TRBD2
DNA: TGTGCCAGCAGCTCCCCGGGACTAGGCAATGAGCAGTTCTTC
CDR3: CASSSPGLGNEQFF

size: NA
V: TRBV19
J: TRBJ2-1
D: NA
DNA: TGTGCCAGCACCGACGACAGGAAGGGCGATGAGCAGTTCTTC
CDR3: CASTDDRKGDEQFF

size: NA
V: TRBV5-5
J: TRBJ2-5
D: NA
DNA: TGTGCCAGCCGACAATGGGACATCCAGGCGGAAGAGACCCAGTACTTC
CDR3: CASRQWDIQAEETQYF

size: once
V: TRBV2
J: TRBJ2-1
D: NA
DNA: TGTGCCAGCAGAGCAACTAGCTCCTACAATGAGCAGTTCTTC
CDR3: CASRATSSYNEQFF

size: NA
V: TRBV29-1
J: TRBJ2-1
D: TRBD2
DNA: TGCAGCGTTGAAACTAGCGGGGACAATGAGCAGTTCTTC
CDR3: CSVETSGDNEQFF

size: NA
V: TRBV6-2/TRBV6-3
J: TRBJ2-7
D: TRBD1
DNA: TGTGCCAGCAGCCAGGACAGGGCCGTCGCCGCCTACGAGCAGTACTTC
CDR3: CASSQDRAVAAYEQYF

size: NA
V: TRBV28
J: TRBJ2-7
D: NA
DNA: TGTGCCATCTCAAGGGCGGACACAAACTACGAGCAGTACTTC
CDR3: CAISRADTNYEQYF

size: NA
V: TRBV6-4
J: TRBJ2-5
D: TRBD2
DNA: TGTGCCAGCAGTGCCGATGGGACTAGCAGGAACCAAGAGACCCAGTACTTC
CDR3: CASSADGTSRNQETQYF

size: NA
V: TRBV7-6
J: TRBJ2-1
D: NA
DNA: TGTGCCAGCAGCTCCCAGGGGAAAATAGGCGATGAGCAGTTCTTC
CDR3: CASSSQGKIGDEQFF

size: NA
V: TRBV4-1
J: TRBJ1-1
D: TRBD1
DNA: TGCGCCAGCAGCCTCAGATTGGACAGGGAAAGTTCTGAAGCTTTCTTT
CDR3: CASSLRLDRESSEAFF

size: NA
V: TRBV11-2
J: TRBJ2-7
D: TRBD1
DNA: TGTGCCAGCAGCTTAGGAGGGGACAGGGCCTTCTACGAGCAGTACTTC
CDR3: CASSLGGDRAFYEQYF

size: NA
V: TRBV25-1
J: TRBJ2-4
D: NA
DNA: TGTGCCAGCAGTGAACAGGGGTTGGCCAAAAACATTCAGTACTTC
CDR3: CASSEQGLAKNIQYF

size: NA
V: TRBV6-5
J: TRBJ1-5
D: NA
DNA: TGTGCCAGCAGTTTCCAGTCACCCCAGCATTTT
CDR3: CASSFQSPQHF

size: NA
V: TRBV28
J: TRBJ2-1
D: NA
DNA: TGTGCCAGCAGCTTCCCTGGGGCTGTCTCCTACAATGAGCAGTTCTTC
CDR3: CASSFPGAVSYNEQFF

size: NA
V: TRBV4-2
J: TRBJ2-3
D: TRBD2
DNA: TGTGCCAGCAGCCCGACTAGCCGTTCGGTGGATACGCAGTATTTT
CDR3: CASSPTSRSVDTQYF

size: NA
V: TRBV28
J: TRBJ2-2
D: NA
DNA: TGTGCCAGCAGTCCCAGACTAGGGAACACCGGGGAGCTGTTTTTT
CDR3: CASSPRLGNTGELFF

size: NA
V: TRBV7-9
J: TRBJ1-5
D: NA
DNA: TGTGCCAGCAGCTTAGGCGGGGAGGGAGCCCAGCATTTT
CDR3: CASSLGGEGAQHF

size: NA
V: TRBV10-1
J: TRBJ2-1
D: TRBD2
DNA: TGCGCCAGCAGTGAGGGTCTAGCGGGCTACAATGAGCAGTTCTTC
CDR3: CASSEGLAGYNEQFF

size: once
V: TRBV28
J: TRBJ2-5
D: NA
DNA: TGTGCCAGCAGTTTGACAGAACGTCAAGAGACCCAGTACTTC
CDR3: CASSLTERQETQYF

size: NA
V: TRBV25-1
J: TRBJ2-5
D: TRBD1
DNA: TGTGCCAGCAGTGGCGGGGACAGGGTTTTGAGAGAGACCCAGTACTTC
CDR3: CASSGGDRVLRETQYF

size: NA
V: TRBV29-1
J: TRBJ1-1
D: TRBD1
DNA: TGCAGCGTTGGGGACAGGGGGGACACTGAAGCTTTCTTT
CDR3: CSVGDRGDTEAFF

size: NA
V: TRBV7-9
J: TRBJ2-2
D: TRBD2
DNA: TGTGCCAGCAGCTTACGAGTAGCGGGTACCGGGGAGCTGTTTTTT
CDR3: CASSLRVAGTGELFF

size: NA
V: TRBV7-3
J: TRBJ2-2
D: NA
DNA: TGTGCCAGCAGCTTAGCTTGGACAGAGATTAACACCGGGGAGCTGTTTTTT
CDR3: CASSLAWTEINTGELFF

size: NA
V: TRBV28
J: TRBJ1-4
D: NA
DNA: TGTGCCAGCAGTCTCAACAGGGCGGTTAGTGAAAAACTGTTTTTT
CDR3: CASSLNRAVSEKLFF

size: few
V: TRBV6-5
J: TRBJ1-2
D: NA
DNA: TGTGCCAGCAGTATACTCCCTGAGGATGGCTACACCTTC
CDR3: CASSILPEDGYTF

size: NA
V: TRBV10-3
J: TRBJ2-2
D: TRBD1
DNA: TGTGCCATCAGTGCTGCCGGGACAGGGGACACCGGGGAGCTGTTTTTT
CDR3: CAISAAGTGDTGELFF

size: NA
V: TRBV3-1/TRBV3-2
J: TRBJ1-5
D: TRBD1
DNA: TGTGCCAGCAAGCGGACAGGGCCCCTCAATCAGCCCCAGCATTTT
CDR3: CASKRTGPLNQPQHF

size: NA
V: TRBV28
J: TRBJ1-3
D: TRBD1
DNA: TGTGCCAGCAGTCTGGGGACAGCGTCTGGAAACACCATATATTTT
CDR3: CASSLGTASGNTIYF

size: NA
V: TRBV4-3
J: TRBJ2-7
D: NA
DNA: TGCGCCAGCAGCCAAGGGCGACAGCTCTACGAGCAGTACTTC
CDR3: CASSQGRQLYEQYF

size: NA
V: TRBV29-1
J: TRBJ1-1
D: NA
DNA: TGCAGCGTTGACCTTGGGGGGACTGAAGCTTTCTTT
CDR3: CSVDLGGTEAFF

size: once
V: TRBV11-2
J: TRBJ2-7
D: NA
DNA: TGTGCCAGCAGCTTAGGCGGGCTAGCAGAGCCCTACGAGCAGTACTTC
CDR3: CASSLGGLAEPYEQYF

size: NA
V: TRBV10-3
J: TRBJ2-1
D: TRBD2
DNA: TGTGCCATCAGTGCCACCCTAGCGGGAGTCCCCAATGAGCAGTTCTTC
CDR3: CAISATLAGVPNEQFF

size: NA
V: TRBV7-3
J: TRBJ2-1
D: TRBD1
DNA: TGTGCCAGCAGCTCATATGGGACAGGGAATCTCTACAATGAGCAGTTCTTC
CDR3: CASSSYGTGNLYNEQFF

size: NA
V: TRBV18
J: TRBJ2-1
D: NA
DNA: TGTGCCAGCTCACCAACGGCACAGGGCTCCTACAATGAGCAGTTCTTC
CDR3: CASSPTAQGSYNEQFF

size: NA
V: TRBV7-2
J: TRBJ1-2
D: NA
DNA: TGTGCCAGCGGGGAGGGGGGCTACCCCTCCTATGGCTACACCTTC
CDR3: CASGEGGYPSYGYTF

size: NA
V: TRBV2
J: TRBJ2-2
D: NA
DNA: TGTGCCAGCGGAGAGCGGAACACCGGGGAGCTGTTTTTT
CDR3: CASGERNTGELFF

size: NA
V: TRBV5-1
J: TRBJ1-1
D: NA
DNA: TGCGCCAGCAGCCCGGAGGTAAGGACTGAAGCTTTCTTT
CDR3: CASSPEVRTEAFF

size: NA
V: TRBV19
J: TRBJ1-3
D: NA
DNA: TGTGCCAGTAGTCCAACAGGAGACACCATATATTTT
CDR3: CASSPTGDTIYF

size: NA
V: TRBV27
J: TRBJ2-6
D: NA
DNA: TGTGCCAGCAGGGCCAGGGTGGGGGGATCTGGGGCCAACGTCCTGACTTTC
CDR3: CASRARVGGSGANVLTF

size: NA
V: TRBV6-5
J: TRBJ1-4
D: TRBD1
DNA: TGTGCCAGCAGGAAGGACAGGGGGGACGAAAAACTGTTTTTT
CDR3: CASRKDRGDEKLFF

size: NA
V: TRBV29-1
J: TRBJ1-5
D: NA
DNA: TGCAGCGTTGCATACAAGAGCAATCAGCCCCAGCATTTT
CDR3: CSVAYKSNQPQHF

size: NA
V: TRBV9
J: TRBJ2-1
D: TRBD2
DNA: TGTGCCAGCAGCGTAGAAGGGACTAGCGGGTACAATGAGCAGTTCTTC
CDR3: CASSVEGTSGYNEQFF

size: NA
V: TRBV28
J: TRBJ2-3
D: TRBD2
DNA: TGTGCCAGCCAATGGACTAGCGGGCGCACAGATACGCAGTATTTT
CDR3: CASQWTSGRTDTQYF

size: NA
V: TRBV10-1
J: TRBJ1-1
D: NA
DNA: TGCGCCAGCAGTGCGTTGCGGGAGGACACTGAAGCTTTCTTT
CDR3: CASSALREDTEAFF